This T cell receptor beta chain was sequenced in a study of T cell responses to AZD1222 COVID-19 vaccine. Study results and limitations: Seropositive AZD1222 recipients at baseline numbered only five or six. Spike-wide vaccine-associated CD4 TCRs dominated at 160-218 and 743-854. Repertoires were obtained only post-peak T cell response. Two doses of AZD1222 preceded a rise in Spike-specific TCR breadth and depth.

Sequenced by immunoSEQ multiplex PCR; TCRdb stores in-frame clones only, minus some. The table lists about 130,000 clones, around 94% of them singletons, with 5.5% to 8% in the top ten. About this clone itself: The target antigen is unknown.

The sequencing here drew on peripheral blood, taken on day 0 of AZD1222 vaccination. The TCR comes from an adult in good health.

CDR3 sequence (DNA): TGCGCCAGCAGTTCCGGGACAGGGGGTTCCTACGAGCAGTACTTC. Protein sequence: CASSSGTGGSYEQYF. This sequence joins TRBV10-2 and TRBJ2-7; 11 bases fit TRBD1. Germline trimming cut 5 bases from V and 1 base from J; bases unmatched to any gene: 4. The length of the CDR3 is 15 residues. Germline-derived CDR1 and CDR2 are WSHSY and SAAADI.